The clone carrying this T cell receptor (beta chain) was counted once. No antigen is known for it. Germline V gene data show CDR1 as KGHSH and CDR2 as LQKENI. This CDR3 contains 15 residues. Deletions cut 3 bases from V and 0 bases from J, with 11 bases between. Repertoires were generated with immunoSEQ multiplex PCR, while TCRdb's copy carries only in-frame clones and drops some. This table has under 85,000 clones, around 90% appearing once. These data come from a study of OX40 agonist ivuxolimab in advanced cancers. Study-level points and caveats: By week 6 at 0.1 to 3.0 mg/kg, blood CD4+ and CD8+ T cells had expanded clonally.

Systemic immunosuppression or autoimmune disease history was grounds to exclude patients. This sequence joins TRBV18 and TRBJ1-2; D remains ambiguous. This receptor was obtained from an adult with an advanced solid tumor such as melanoma, head and neck, liver or kidney cancer. The sequencing here drew on CD4+ or CD8+ T cells sorted from blood, taken in a trial of the OX40 agonist ivuxolimab. The CDR3: CASSPTPSTNYGYTF. CDR3 coding DNA: TGTGCCAGCTCACCTACTCCCAGCACTAACTATGGCTACACCTTC.